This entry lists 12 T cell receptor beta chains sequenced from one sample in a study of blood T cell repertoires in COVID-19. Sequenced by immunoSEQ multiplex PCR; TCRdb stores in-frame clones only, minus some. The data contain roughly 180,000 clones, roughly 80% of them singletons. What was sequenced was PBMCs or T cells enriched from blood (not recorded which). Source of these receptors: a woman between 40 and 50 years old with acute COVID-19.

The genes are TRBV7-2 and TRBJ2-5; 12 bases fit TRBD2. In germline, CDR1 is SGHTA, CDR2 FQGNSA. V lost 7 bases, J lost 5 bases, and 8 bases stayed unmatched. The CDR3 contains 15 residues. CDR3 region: CASTIRTSGIETQYF. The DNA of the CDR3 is TGTGCCAGCACCATTCGGACTAGCGGGATCGAGACCCAGTACTTC.

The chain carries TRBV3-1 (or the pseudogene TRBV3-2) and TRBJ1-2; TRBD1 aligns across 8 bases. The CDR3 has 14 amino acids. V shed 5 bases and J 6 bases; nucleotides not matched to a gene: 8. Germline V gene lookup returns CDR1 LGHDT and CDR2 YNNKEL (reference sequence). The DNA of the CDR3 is TGTGCCAGCAGCTATAGGACAGGGTACGATGGCTACACCTTC. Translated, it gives CASSYRTGYDGYTF.

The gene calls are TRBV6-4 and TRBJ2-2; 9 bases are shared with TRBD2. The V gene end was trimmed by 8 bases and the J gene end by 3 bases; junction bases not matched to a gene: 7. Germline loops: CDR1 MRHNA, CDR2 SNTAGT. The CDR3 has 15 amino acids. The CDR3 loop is CASGAIAGDTGELFF. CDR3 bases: TGTGCCAGCGGAGCCATAGCGGGAGACACCGGGGAGCTGTTTTTT.

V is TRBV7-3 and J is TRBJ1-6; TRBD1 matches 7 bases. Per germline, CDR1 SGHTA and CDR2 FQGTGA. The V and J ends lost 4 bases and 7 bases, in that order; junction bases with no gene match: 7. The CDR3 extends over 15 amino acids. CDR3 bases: TGTGCCAGCAGCTCCCGAGGGACAGCAAATTCACCCCTCCACTTT. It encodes CASSSRGTANSPLHF.

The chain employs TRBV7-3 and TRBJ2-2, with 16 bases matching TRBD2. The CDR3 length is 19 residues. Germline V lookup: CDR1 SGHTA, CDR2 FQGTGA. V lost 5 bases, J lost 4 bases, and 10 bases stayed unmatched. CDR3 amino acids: CASSIIPGLAGGTTGELFF. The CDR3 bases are TGTGCCAGCAGCATCATACCGGGACTAGCGGGAGGGACCACCGGGGAGCTGTTTTTT.

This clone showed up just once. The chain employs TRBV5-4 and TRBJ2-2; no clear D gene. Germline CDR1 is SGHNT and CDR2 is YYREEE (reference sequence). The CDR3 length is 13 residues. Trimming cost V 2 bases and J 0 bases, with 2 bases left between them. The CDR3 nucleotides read TGTGCCAGCAGCTTCGCGAACACCGGGGAGCTGTTTTTT. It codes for CASSFANTGELFF.

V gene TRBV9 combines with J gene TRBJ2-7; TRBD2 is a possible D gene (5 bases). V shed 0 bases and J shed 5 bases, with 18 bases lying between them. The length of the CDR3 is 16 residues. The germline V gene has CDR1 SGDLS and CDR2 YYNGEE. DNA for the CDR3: TGTGCCAGCAGCGTAGGAGGGAGTAGCCCCACGGACGAGCAGTACGTC. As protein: CASSVGGSSPTDEQYV.

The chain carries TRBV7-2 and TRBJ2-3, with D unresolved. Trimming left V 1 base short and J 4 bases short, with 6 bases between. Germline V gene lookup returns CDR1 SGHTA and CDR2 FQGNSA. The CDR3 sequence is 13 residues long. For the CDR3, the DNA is TGTGCCAGCAGCTTAGTAGTTTCAGATACGCAGTATTTT. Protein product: CASSLVVSDTQYF.

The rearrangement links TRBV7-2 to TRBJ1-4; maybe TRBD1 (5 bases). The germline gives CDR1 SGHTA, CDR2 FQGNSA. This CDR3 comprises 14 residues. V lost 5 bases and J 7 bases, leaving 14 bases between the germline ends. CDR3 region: CASSPGHRGEKLFF. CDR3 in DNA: TGTGCCAGCAGCCCAGGGCACAGAGGTGAAAAACTGTTTTTT.

The CDR3 DNA reads TGTGCCAGCAGCCCGGACTCGAACACCGGGGAGCTGTTTTTT. Its translation is CASSPDSNTGELFF. The J gene is TRBJ2-2, the V gene TRBV11-1, with D maybe TRBD2 (5 bases). This CDR3 is built from 14 residues. Germline V gene lookup returns CDR1 SGHAT and CDR2 FQDESV (reference sequence). With 5 bases removed from V and 0 bases from J, the gap between germline ends came to 7 bases. Together with reference TRBV11-1 and TRBJ2-2, the CDR3 gives the full variable domain: EAEVAQSPRYKITEKSQAVAFWCDPISGHATLYWYRQILGQGPELLVQFQDESVVDDSQLPKDRFSAERLKGVDSTLKIQPAELGDSAMYLCASSPDSNTGELFFGEGSRLTVL.

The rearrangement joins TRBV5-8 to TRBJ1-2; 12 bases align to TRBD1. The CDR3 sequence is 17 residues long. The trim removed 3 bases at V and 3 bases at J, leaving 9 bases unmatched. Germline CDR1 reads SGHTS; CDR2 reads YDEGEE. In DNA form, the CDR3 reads TGTGCCAGCAGCTCCGGGACAGGGGGCGCGGCGGACTATGGCTACACCTTC. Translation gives CASSSGTGGAADYGYTF.

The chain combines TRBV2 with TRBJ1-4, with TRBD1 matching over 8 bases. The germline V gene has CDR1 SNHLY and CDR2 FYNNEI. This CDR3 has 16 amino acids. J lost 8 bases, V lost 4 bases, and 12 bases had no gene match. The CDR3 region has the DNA TGTGCCAGCAGTGGGTCCGGGCAGGGGGCGCGGGAAAAACTGTTTTTT. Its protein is CASSGSGQGAREKLFF.